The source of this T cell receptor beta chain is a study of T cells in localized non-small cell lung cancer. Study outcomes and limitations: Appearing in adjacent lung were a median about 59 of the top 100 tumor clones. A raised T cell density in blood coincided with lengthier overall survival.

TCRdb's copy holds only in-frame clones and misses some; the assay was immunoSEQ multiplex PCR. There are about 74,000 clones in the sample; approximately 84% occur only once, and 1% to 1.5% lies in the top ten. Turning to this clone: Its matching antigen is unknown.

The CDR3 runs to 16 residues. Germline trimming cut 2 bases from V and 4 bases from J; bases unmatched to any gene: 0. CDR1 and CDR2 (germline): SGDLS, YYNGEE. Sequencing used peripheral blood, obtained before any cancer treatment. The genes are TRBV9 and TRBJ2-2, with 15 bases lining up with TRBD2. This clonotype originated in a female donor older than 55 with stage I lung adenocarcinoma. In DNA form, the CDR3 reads TGTGCCAGCAGCGTGGGACTAGCGGGAGGCACCGGGGAGCTGTTTTTT. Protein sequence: CASSVGLAGGTGELFF.